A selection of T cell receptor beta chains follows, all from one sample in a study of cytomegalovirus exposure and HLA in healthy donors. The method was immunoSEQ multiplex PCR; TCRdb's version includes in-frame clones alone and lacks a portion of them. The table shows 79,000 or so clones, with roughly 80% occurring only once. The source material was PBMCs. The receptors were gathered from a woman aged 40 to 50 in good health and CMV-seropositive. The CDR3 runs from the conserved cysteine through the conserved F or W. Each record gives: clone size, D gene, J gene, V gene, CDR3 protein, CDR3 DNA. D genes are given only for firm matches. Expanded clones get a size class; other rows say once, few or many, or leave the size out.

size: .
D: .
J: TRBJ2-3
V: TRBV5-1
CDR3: CASSLGQVSSTDTQYF
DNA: TGCGCCAGCAGCTTGGGCCAGGTGTCTAGCACAGATACGCAGTATTTT

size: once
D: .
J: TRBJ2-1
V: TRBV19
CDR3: CASSIVRDTLHEQFF
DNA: TGTGCCAGTAGTATCGTCAGGGATACCCTTCATGAGCAGTTCTTC

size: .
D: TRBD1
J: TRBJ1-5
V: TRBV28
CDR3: CASTLQGYSNQPQHF
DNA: TGTGCCAGTACCCTACAGGGGTATAGCAATCAGCCCCAGCATTTT

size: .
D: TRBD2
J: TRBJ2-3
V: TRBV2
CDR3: CASSSGLAGGPSTDTQYF
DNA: TGTGCCAGCAGCTCGGGACTAGCGGGGGGGCCTAGCACAGATACGCAGTATTTT

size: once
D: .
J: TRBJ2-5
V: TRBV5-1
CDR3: CASSTNYHRARGTQYF
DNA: TGCGCCAGCAGCACAAACTACCACAGGGCTCGGGGGACCCAGTACTTC

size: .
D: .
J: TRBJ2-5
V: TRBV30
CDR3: CAWREGRTTEAQYF
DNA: TGTGCCTGGAGGGAAGGACGGACGACAGAGGCCCAGTACTTC

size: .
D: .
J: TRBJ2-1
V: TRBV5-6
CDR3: CASSALVGQYNEQFF
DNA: TGTGCCAGCAGCGCGCTGGTCGGACAGTACAATGAGCAGTTCTTC

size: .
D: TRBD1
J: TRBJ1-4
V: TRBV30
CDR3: CAWLGQDNEKLFF
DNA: TGTGCCTGGTTAGGACAGGACAATGAAAAACTGTTTTTT

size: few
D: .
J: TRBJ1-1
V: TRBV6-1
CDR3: CASSDSFRTEAFF
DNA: TGTGCCAGCAGTGATTCCTTCCGCACTGAAGCTTTCTTT

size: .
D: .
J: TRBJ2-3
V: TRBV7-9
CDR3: CASSLDGRDTQYF
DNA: TGTGCCAGCAGCTTAGACGGGAGAGATACGCAGTATTTT

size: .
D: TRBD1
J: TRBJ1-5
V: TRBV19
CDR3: CASSVGNRGFRSNQPQHF
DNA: TGTGCCAGTAGTGTAGGGAACAGGGGATTTCGGAGCAATCAGCCCCAGCATTTT

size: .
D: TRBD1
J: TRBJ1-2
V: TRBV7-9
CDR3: CASSRGQGSGGYTF
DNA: TGTGCCAGCAGCCGAGGACAGGGTTCCGGCGGCTACACCTTC

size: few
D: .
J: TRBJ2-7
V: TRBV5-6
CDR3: CASSSGLQGLYEQYF
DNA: TGTGCCAGCAGCTCCGGGCTCCAGGGTCTCTACGAGCAGTACTTC

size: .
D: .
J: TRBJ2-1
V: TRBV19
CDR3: CASTSGFGSYNEQFF
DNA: TGTGCCAGTACCTCAGGGTTTGGTTCCTACAATGAGCAGTTCTTC

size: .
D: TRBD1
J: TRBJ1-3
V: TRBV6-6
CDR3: CASSSGTGSGNTIYF
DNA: TGTGCCAGCAGTTCCGGGACAGGGAGTGGAAACACCATATATTTT

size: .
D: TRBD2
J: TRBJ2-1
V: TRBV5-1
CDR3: CASSLAAGGDNEQFF
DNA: TGCGCCAGCAGCTTGGCCGCGGGAGGAGACAATGAGCAGTTCTTC

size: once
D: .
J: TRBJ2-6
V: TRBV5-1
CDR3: CASSPQHGQSASGANVLTF
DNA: TGCGCCAGCAGCCCACAACATGGACAGTCCGCCTCTGGGGCCAACGTCCTGACTTTC

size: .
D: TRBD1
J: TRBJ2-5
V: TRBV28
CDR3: CASSYAGTGGHGTQYF
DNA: TGTGCCAGCAGTTACGCCGGGACAGGGGGCCATGGGACCCAGTACTTC

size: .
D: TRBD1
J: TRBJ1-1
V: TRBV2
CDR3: CASSGGQGAVYTEAFF
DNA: TGTGCCAGCAGTGGTGGACAGGGGGCTGTCTACACTGAAGCTTTCTTT

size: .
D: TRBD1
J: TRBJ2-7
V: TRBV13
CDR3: CASSLVGTGNEQYF
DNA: TGTGCCAGCAGCTTAGTTGGGACAGGGAACGAGCAGTACTTC

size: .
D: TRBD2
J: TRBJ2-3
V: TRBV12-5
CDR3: CASGTSSGITDTQYF
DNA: TGTGCTAGTGGTACTTCTAGCGGAATCACAGATACGCAGTATTTT

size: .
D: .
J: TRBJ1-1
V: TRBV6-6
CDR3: CASSRDRTAEAFF
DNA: TGTGCCAGCAGTCGAGACAGGACCGCTGAAGCTTTCTTT

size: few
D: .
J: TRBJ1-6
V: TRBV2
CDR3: CASSRDYNSPLHF
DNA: TGTGCCAGCAGTCGGGATTATAATTCACCCCTCCACTTT

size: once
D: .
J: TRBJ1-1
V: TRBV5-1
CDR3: CASSVGSEAFF
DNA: TGCGCCAGCAGCGTCGGGAGTGAAGCTTTCTTT

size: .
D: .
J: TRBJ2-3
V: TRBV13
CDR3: CASSETGATSGTDTQYF
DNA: TGTGCCAGCAGTGAAACCGGAGCTACCTCGGGCACAGATACGCAGTATTTT

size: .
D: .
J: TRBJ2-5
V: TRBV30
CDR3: CAWRWGGQPQETQYF
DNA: TGTGCCTGGAGGTGGGGGGGGCAGCCCCAAGAGACCCAGTACTTC

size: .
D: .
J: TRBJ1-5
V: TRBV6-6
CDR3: CASSPREQPQHF
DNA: TGTGCCAGCAGTCCCCGGGAACAGCCCCAGCATTTT

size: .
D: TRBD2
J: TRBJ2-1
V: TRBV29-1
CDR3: CSVASGSSYNEQFF
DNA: TGCAGCGTGGCTAGCGGGAGCTCCTACAATGAGCAGTTCTTC

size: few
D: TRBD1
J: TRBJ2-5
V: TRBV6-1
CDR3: CASSRDRALQETQYF
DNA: TGTGCCAGCAGTAGGGACAGGGCCTTACAAGAGACCCAGTACTTC

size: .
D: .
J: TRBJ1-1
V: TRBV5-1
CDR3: CASRDMNTEAFF
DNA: TGCGCCAGCAGAGACATGAACACTGAAGCTTTCTTT

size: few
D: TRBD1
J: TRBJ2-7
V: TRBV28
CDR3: CASSSTTGLEQYF
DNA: TGTGCCAGCAGCTCGACGACAGGGCTCGAGCAGTACTTC

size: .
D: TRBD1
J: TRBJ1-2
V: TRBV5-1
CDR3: CASSFGTVGAYGYTF
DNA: TGCGCCAGCAGCTTTGGGACAGTTGGGGCCTATGGCTACACCTTC

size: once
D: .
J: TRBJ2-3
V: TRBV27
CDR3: CASSFPLADTQYF
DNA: TGTGCCAGCAGTTTTCCCCTAGCAGATACGCAGTATTTT

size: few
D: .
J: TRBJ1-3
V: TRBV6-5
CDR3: CASSQGWASGNTIYF
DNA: TGTGCCAGCAGCCAGGGGTGGGCTTCTGGAAACACCATATATTTT

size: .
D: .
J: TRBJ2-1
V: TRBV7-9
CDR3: CASSLGDSYYNEQFF
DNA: TGTGCCAGCAGCCTAGGGGACTCCTACTACAATGAGCAGTTCTTC

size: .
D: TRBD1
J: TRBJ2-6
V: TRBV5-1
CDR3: CASSDRDRVAGANVLTF
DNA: TGCGCCAGCAGCGACCGGGACAGGGTAGCTGGGGCCAACGTCCTGACTTTC

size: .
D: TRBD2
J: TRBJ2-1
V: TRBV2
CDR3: CASSEASGSSYNEQFF
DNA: TGTGCCAGCAGTGAAGCTAGCGGGAGTTCCTACAATGAGCAGTTCTTC

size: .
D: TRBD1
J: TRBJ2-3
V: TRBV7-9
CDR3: CASSSRQGTSSDTQYF
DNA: TGTGCCAGCAGCTCTAGACAGGGGACCTCATCGGATACGCAGTATTTT

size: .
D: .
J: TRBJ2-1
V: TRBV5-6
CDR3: CASSLGKLSSYNEQFF
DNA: TGTGCCAGCAGCTTGGGGAAACTAAGCTCCTACAATGAGCAGTTCTTC

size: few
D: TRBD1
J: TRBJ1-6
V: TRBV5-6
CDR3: CASSSGTGGISPLHF
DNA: TGTGCCAGCAGCTCCGGGACAGGGGGAATCTCACCCCTCCACTTT

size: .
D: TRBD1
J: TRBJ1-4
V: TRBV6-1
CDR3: CASSPVTGTGQKLFF
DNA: TGTGCCAGCAGCCCCGTCACCGGGACAGGACAAAAACTGTTTTTT

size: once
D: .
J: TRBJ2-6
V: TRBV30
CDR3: CAWSKGAGANVLTF
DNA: TGTGCCTGGAGTAAGGGGGCTGGGGCCAACGTCCTGACTTTC

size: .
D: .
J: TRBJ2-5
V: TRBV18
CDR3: CASSPLVETQYF
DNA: TGTGCCAGCTCACCTCTTGTCGAGACCCAGTACTTC

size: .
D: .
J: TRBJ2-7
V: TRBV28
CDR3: CASSLFAGGDEQYF
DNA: TGTGCCAGCAGTTTGTTTGCAGGAGGCGACGAGCAGTACTTC

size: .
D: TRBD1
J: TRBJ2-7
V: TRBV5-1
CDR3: CASSAGQGYEQYF
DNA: TGCGCCAGCAGCGCGGGACAGGGGTACGAGCAGTACTTC

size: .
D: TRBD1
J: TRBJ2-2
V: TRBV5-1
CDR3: CASRRAGGYTGELFF
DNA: TGCGCCAGCAGGAGGGCAGGGGGCTATACCGGGGAGCTGTTTTTT

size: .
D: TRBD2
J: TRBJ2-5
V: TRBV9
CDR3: CASSPTSGQETQYF
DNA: TGTGCCAGCAGTCCAACTAGCGGCCAAGAGACCCAGTACTTC

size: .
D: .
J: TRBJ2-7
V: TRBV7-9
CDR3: CASSLVGAGLYF
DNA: TGTGCCAGCAGCTTAGTCGGTGCGGGACTGTACTTC

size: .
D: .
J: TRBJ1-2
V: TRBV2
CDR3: CASSEESGPYGYTF
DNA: TGTGCCAGCAGTGAAGAGTCAGGGCCCTATGGCTACACCTTC

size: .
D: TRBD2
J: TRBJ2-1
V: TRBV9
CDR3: CASSVTSGRSSNEQFF
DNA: TGTGCCAGCAGCGTGACTAGCGGGAGAAGTTCCAATGAGCAGTTCTTC

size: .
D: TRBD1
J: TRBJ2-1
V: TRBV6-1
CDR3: CASNQQGAQGVEQFF
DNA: TGTGCCAGCAATCAACAGGGGGCGCAGGGGGTTGAGCAGTTCTTC

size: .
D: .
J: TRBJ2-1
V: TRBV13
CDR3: CASSSDSYPLYDEQFF
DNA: TGTGCCAGCAGCTCGGACTCATACCCCCTATACGATGAGCAGTTCTTC

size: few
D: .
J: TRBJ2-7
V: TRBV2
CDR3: CASSESEPYEQYF
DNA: TGTGCCAGCAGTGAATCGGAGCCCTACGAGCAGTACTTC